The entry below describes one TCR beta chain. V was trimmed by 7 bases and J by 0 bases, leaving 11 bases between them. Germline V gene lookup returns CDR1 SGHRS and CDR2 YFSETQ. The CDR3 is 13 residues long. Study processing details: Quantification of nucleated cells was approximated via reference gene primer amplification. Sequencing used immunoSEQ multiplex PCR; TCRdb keeps in-frame clones, though not all of them. V, J and clone size derive from that table, while D and trimming were established from the DNA sequence. The sample shows 250,000 to 350,000 clones, roughly 90% of them seen only once. These data are taken from a study of blood T cell repertoires in COVID-19. Study summary: Some COVID-19 samples were acute and others convalescent; all came from the United States, Italy and Spain. The analysed material was cDNA or gDNA that came from T cells, B-cell-depleted T cells, or PBMCs.

Seattle patients were enrolled while actively infected and followed longitudinally. Input material: peripheral blood. The clonotype comes from a woman in her 30s with COVID-19, enrolled during active disease. This sequence joins TRBV5-1 and TRBJ2-7; tentatively, D is TRBD1 (6 bases). The CDR3 DNA is TGCGCCAGCTCAGGGGCCTTCTCCTACGAGCAGTACTTC. Translated, it gives CASSGAFSYEQYF.